The 10 T cell receptor beta chains in this list originate from one sample, sequenced in a study of identical twins. MiXCR, run by TCRdb on the 5' RACE reads, gives a single entry per CDR3 protein. Among approximately 220,000 distinct CDR3 sequences, around 7.6% were seen once, and the ten largest hold roughly 5.4%. These data were also reused for a study on yellow fever vaccine responses in identical twins.

Sequenced material: CD8+ T cells sorted from blood. Receptors were obtained from a woman between 18 and 29 years old in good health.

Many counts were recorded for this clonotype. The rearrangement joins TRBV29-1 to TRBJ2-1; D remains ambiguous. Germline loops: CDR1 SQVTM, CDR2 ANQGSEA. The V end lost 6 bases, the J end lost 5 bases, and 17 bases lay between the germline ends. The CDR3 is made up of 14 amino acids. This CDR3 is CSVELIQDDNEQFF. The CDR3 coding sequence is TGCAGCGTAGAACTAATACAAGACGACAATGAGCAGTTCTTC.

The table lists this clonotype with a few counts. This sequence joins TRBV20-1 and TRBJ1-4; tentative D call: TRBD1 (5 bases). Germline CDR1 DFQATT, CDR2 SNEGSKA (reference sequence). Trimming shortened V by 5 bases and J by 15 bases, and 16 bases separated the two germline ends. This CDR3 region has 11 residues. The CDR3: CSAPMPRELFF. CDR3 in DNA: TGCAGTGCTCCAATGCCCAGGGAATTGTTTTTT.

The J gene is TRBJ2-3, the V gene TRBV28; 13 nucleotides line up with TRBD2. CDR1 and CDR2 from the germline V gene are MDHEN and SYDVKM. This CDR3 spans 16 amino acids. The ends lost 5 bases at V and 1 base at J; junction bases unmatched: 3. CDR3 coding DNA: TGTGCCAGCAGTACGGGACTAGCGGGGCGCACAGATACGCAGTATTTT. It encodes CASSTGLAGRTDTQYF.

This clonotype has only a few counts. V is TRBV5-1 and J is TRBJ1-2, with D perhaps matching TRBD1 (6 bases). The germline CDR1 and CDR2 sequences are SGHRS and YFSETQ. Trimming took 3 bases from V and 11 from J, leaving 29 bases between them. The CDR3 loop spans 17 amino acids. The CDR3 bases are TGCGCCAGCAGCTACCGCTGGGGGGGCGAGGTCTTGGCGTCTTACACCTTC. Residues: CASSYRWGGEVLASYTF.

This clonotype was seen more than once but under ten times. As DNA, the CDR3 is TGTGCCACCAGCAGAGTCGCAGGCTATAATTCACCCCTCCACTTT. It translates to CATSRVAGYNSPLHF. The chain combines TRBV15 with TRBJ1-6; D call uncertain. Germline loops: CDR1 LNHNV, CDR2 YYDKDF (reference sequence). The CDR3 contains 15 residues. Trimming stripped 1 base from V and 3 bases from J, with 7 bases between.

The table lists this clonotype with a few counts. The chain uses TRBV27 and TRBJ2-7; the D gene is possibly TRBD2 (7 bases). Deletions cut 2 bases from V and 4 bases from J, with 12 bases between. Per the germline V gene, CDR1 is MNHEY and CDR2 is SMNVEV (reference sequence). This CDR3 is built from 14 residues. The DNA of the CDR3 is TGTGCCAGCAGTTTAGGAGCGGGACAATACGAGCAGTACTTC. Translated: CASSLGAGQYEQYF.

There are a few counts of this clonotype. This sequence joins TRBV5-5 and TRBJ2-1; the D gene is possibly TRBD2 (6 bases). This CDR3 contains 15 residues. V dropped 1 base and J dropped 9 bases, with 17 bases sitting between them. Per germline, CDR1 SGHKS and CDR2 YYEKEE (reference sequence). CDR3 DNA sequence: TGTGCCAGCAGCTTGAATGGCGGGGTCTACGGTGAGCAGTTCTTC. Protein product: CASSLNGGVYGEQFF.

The V and J genes are TRBV11-2 and TRBJ2-5; tentative D call: TRBD2 (7 bases). Trimming shortened V by 2 bases and J by 4 bases, and 14 bases separated the two germline ends. CDR3 length: 15 amino acids. In germline, CDR1 is SGHAT, CDR2 FQNNGV. CDR3 protein: CASSLWGGSGETQYF. CDR3 sequence (DNA): TGTGCCAGCAGCTTATGGGGGGGCAGCGGAGAGACCCAGTACTTC.

This clonotype was observed a few times. J is TRBJ2-7 and V is TRBV4-1; a weak D match, TRBD1 (5 bases). V was cut by 0 bases and J by 7 bases, with 7 bases left in between. Per germline, CDR1 MGHRA and CDR2 YSYEKL. CDR3 length equals 12 residues. The CDR3 here is CASSQEGLEQYF. The CDR3 DNA reads TGCGCCAGCAGCCAAGAGGGGCTAGAGCAGTACTTC.

This clonotype was recorded many times. The gene calls are TRBV28 and TRBJ1-4, with a weak D call TRBD1 (5 bases). Germline V gene data show CDR1 as MDHEN and CDR2 as SYDVKM. V lost 5 bases and J 8 bases, leaving 18 bases between the germline ends. This CDR3 is built from 15 residues. CDR3 bases: TGTGCCAGCAGTGACCCGGGGCAGGGCTGGGAAAAACTGTTTTTT. This encodes CASSDPGQGWEKLFF.